Reported below is one TCR beta chain. Germline CDR1 and CDR2: SGHTA and FQGTGA. The CDR3 has 15 residues. The V gene end was trimmed by 2 bases and the J gene end by 7 bases; junction bases not matched to a gene: 6. This specimen belongs to a study of cytomegalovirus exposure and HLA in healthy donors. PCR amplification relied on 60 Vbeta primers (plus 13 Jbeta primers). Clones were sequenced by immunoSEQ multiplex PCR, and TCRdb holds only the in-frame ones, with some missing. Counted here are tens of thousands of clones, around 66% occurring once; the ten biggest clones make up 11% to 15%. This chain uses TRBV7-3 with TRBJ2-1, with 9 nucleotides matching TRBD2. This receptor was taken from a male donor in good health and CMV-seropositive. Sequenced sample: PBMCs. For the CDR3, the DNA is TGTGCCAGCAGCTTAGCGGGAGGGCCGCAAAATGAGCAGTTCTTC. Its protein product is CASSLAGGPQNEQFF. The entire variable domain, with the rest obtained from reference TRBV7-3 and TRBJ2-1, is as follows: GAGVSQTPSNKVTEKGKYVELRCDPISGHTALYWYRQSLGQGPEFLIYFQGTGAADDSGLPNDRFFAVRPEGSVSTLKIQRTERGDSAVYLCASSLAGGPQNEQFFGPGTRLTVL.